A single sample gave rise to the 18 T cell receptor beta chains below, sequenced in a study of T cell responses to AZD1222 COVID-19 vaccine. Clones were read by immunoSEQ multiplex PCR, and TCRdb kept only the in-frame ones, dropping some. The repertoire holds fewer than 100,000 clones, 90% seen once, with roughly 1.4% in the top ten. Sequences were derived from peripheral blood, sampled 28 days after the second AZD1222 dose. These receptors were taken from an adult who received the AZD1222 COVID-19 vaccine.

The CDR3 sequence: CASSPGTRYGYTF. CDR3 coding DNA: TGTGCCAGCAGCCCCGGTACTAGGTATGGCTACACCTTC. The V call is TRBV9, the J call TRBJ1-2, with unresolved D. This CDR3 has 13 residues. V shed 4 bases and J shed 5 bases, with 12 bases lying between them. Germline V gives CDR1 SGDLS, CDR2 YYNGEE.

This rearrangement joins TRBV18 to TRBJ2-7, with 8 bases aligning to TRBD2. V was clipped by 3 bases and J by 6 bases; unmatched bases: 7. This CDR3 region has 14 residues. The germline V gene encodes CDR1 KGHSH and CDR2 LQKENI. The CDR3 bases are TGTGCCAGCTCACCGGCGACGGGGGGGACCGAGCAGTACTTC. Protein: CASSPATGGTEQYF.

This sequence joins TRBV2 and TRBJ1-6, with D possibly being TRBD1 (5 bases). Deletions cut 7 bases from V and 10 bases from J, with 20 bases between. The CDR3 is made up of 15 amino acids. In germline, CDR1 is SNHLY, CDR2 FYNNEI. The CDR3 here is CASTRDRDYGSPLHF. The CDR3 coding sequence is TGTGCCAGCACGCGAGACCGGGACTATGGATCACCCCTCCACTTT.

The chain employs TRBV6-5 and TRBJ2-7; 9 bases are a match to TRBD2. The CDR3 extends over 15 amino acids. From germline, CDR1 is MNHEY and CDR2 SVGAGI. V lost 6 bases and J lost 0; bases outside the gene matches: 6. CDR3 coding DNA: TGTGCCAGCAGCGTAGTAGCGGGGGACTCCTACGAGCAGTACTTC. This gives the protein CASSVVAGDSYEQYF.

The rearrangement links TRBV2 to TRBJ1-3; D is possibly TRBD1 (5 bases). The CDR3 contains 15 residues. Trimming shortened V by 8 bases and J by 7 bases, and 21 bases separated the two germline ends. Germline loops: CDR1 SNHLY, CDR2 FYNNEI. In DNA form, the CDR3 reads TGTGCCAGCGGGCCGGGAAGACGGGGGGAGAACACCATATATTTT. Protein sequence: CASGPGRRGENTIYF. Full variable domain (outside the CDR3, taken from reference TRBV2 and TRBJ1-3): EPEVTQTPSHQVTQMGQEVILRCVPISNHLYFYWYRQILGQKVEFLVSFYNNEISEKSEIFDDQFSVERPDGSNFTLKIRSTKLEDSAMYFCASGPGRRGENTIYFGEGSWLTVV.

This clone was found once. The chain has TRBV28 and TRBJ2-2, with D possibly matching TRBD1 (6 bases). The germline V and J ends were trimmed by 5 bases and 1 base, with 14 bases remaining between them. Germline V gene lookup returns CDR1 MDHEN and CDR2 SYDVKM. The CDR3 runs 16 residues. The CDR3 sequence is CASSVTPGQNTGELFF. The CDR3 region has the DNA TGTGCCAGCAGTGTAACCCCGGGACAGAACACCGGGGAGCTGTTTTTT.

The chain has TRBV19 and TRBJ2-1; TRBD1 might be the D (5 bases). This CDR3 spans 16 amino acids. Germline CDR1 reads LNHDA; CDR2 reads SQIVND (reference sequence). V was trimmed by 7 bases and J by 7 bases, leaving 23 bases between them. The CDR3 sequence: CASTLRARSSGNEQFF. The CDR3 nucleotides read TGTGCCAGTACCCTAAGGGCCAGGTCTTCAGGGAATGAGCAGTTCTTC.

DNA for the CDR3: TGTGCCAGCAGTGAATACTCGACAGGGTCAGTGAACACTGAAGCTTTCTTT. It specifies CASSEYSTGSVNTEAFF. The chain links TRBV6-1 to TRBJ1-1, with 7 bases fitting TRBD1. After removal of 2 bases from V and 0 bases from J, the junction contained 9 bases not matched to a gene. CDR1 is MNHNS and CDR2 is SASEGT in the germline V gene. The CDR3 loop spans 17 amino acids.

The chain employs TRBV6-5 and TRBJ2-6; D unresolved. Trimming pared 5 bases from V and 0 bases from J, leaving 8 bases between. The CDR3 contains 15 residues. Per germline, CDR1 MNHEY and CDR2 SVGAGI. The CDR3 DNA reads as TGTGCCAGCAGTCCCCCCCTCTCTGGGGCCAACGTCCTGACTTTC. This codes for CASSPPLSGANVLTF.

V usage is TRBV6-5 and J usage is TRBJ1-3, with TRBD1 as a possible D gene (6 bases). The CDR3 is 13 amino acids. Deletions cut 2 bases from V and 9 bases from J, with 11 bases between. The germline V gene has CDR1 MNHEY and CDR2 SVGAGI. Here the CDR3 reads CASSYRRGGTIYF. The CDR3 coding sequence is TGTGCCAGCAGTTACCGCAGGGGCGGCACCATATATTTT.

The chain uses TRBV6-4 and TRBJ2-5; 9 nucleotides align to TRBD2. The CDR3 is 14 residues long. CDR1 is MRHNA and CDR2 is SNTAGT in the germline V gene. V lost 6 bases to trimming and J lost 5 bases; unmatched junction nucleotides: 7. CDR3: CASRWRGGRETQYF. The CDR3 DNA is TGTGCCAGCAGATGGCGGGGGGGCCGGGAGACCCAGTACTTC.

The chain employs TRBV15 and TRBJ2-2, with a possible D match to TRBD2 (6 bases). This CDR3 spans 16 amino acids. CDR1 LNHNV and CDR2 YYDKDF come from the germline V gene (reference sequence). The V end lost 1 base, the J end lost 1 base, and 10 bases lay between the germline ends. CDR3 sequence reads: CATSRVVGRNTGELFF. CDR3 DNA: TGTGCCACCAGCAGAGTGGTCGGGAGGAACACCGGGGAGCTGTTTTTT.

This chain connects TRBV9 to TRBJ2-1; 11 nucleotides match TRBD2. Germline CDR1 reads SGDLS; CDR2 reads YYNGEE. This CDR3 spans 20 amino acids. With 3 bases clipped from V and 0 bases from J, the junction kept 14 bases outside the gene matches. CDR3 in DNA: TGTGCCAGCAGCGAAAAAGGGGGGACTAGCGGTTTCAGCTCCTACAATGAGCAGTTCTTC. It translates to CASSEKGGTSGFSSYNEQFF.

The DNA of the CDR3 is TGTGCCACCGGACAGGGTATAAGACGCGAGCAGTTCTTC. Translated, it gives CATGQGIRREQFF. The rearrangement uses TRBV2 and TRBJ2-1, with 8 positions matching TRBD1. V gave up 10 bases and J gave up 10 bases; unmatched junction bases: 12. Germline values: CDR1 SNHLY, CDR2 FYNNEI. This CDR3 has 13 residues.

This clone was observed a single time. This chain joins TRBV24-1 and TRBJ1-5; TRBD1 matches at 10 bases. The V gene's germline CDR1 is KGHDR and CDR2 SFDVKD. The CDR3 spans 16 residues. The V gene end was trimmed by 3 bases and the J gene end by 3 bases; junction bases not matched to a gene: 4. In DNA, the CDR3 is TGTGCCACCAGTGATACCGGGACAGGGGTCAATCAGCCCCAGCATTTT. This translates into CATSDTGTGVNQPQHF.

The CDR3: CASQGTGNQPQHF. CDR3 sequence (DNA): TGTGCCAGCCAAGGGACAGGCAATCAGCCCCAGCATTTT. The chain uses TRBV6-5 and TRBJ1-5, with 7 nucleotides matching TRBD1. V dropped 8 bases and J dropped 2; count of bases not matched to a gene: 3. The CDR3 has 13 amino acids. CDR1 is MNHEY and CDR2 is SVGAGI in the germline V gene.

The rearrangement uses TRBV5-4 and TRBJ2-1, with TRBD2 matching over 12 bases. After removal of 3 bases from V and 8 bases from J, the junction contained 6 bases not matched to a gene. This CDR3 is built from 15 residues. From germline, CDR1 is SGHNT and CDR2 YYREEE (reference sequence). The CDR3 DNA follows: TGTGCCAGCAGCTCCCTAGCGGGGGGGCCCGATGAGCAGTTCTTC. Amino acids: CASSSLAGGPDEQFF.

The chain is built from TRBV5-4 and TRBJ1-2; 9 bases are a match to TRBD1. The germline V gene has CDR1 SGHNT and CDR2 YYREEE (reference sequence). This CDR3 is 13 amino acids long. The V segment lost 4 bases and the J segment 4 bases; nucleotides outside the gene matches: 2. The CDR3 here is CASSATGGYGYTF. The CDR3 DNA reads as TGTGCCAGCAGCGCGACAGGGGGCTATGGCTACACCTTC.